This TCR beta chain is drawn from a study of monozygotic twins with inflammatory bowel disease. Following a re-call of the 5' RACE reads, TCRdb has one entry per CDR3 protein and lacks DNA. This sample's table has around 99,000 distinct CDR3 sequences. Blood samples of about 2.5 ml were drawn from every donor. There are 16 residues in the CDR3. Germline CDR1 and CDR2: SGHDT and YYEEEE. J is TRBJ2-7 and V is TRBV5-6; TCRdb proposes TRBD2, but this gene call is untestable without DNA. Material for sequencing was blood. This TCR was sampled from a human donor with ulcerative colitis or Crohn's disease, or a healthy co-twin of an affected twin (not recorded which). The CDR3 reads CASSFGLAGFSYEQYF. Together with reference TRBV5-6 and TRBJ2-7, the CDR3 gives the full variable domain: DAGVTQSPTHLIKTRGQQVTLRCSPKSGHDTVSWYQQALGQGPQFIFQYYEEEERQRGNFPDRFSGHQFPNYSSELNVNALLLGDSALYLCASSFGLAGFSYEQYFGPGTRLTVT.